This is a list of T cell receptor beta chains from one sample in a study of human T cells and chemical hapten exposure. TCRdb re-derived calls from the RACE reads in MiXCR, one entry per CDR3 protein. The repertoire has roughly 100,000 distinct CDR3 sequences, about 9.3% of them found once; the top ten carry 2% to 2.5%. The material was whole blood, obtained in connection with sensitization to the hapten diphenylcyclopropenone (DPC). Receptor source: a woman aged 40 to 49 with alopecia areata. Some clones in this sample may be carry-over from other donors' samples. Both conserved end residues are part of each CDR3. Each record gives: V gene, J gene, clone size, CDR3 length, D gene, CDR3 DNA, CDR3 protein. D genes are given only for firm matches. Where a row states a size, it is once, few, many or the class of an expanded clone; other rows omit it.

V: TRBV20-1
J: TRBJ1-6
size: NA
length: 16
D: TRBD1
DNA: TGCAGTGCCCCCACAGGGGGGAGCTCCTATAATTCACCCCTCCACTTT
CDR3: CSAPTGGSSYNSPLHF

V: TRBV5-1
J: TRBJ2-1
size: many
length: 14
D: NA
DNA: TGCGCCAGCAGCTTGGCCGACGTGGGGAATGAGCAGTTCTTC
CDR3: CASSLADVGNEQFF

V: TRBV11-3
J: TRBJ2-7
size: NA
length: 13
D: NA
DNA: TGTGCCAGCAGCGAAGGTGAAGACTACGAGCAGTACTTC
CDR3: CASSEGEDYEQYF

V: TRBV7-2
J: TRBJ2-5
size: many
length: 19
D: TRBD2
DNA: TGTGCCAGCAGCTTAGGTCCTGGCGGGAGGGCCGGTCTCCAAGAGACCCAGTACTTC
CDR3: CASSLGPGGRAGLQETQYF

V: TRBV4-3
J: TRBJ2-1
size: many
length: 19
D: TRBD2
DNA: TGCGCCAGCAGCCAATCATACCGCTTAGCGGGAGGCTCCTACAATGAGCAGTTCTTC
CDR3: CASSQSYRLAGGSYNEQFF

V: TRBV7-9
J: TRBJ2-7
size: once
length: 12
D: NA
DNA: TGTGCCAGCAGCCCAGGGGGGGCGGAGCAGTACTTC
CDR3: CASSPGGAEQYF

V: TRBV5-1
J: TRBJ1-4
size: NA
length: 16
D: TRBD1
DNA: TGCGCCAGCAGCCCCACCAGGGGGCTGGCTAATGAAAAACTGTTTTTT
CDR3: CASSPTRGLANEKLFF

V: TRBV14
J: TRBJ2-1
size: NA
length: 16
D: TRBD1
DNA: TGTGCCAGCAGCCAAAATAGGGGGACAGCCTACAATGAGCAGTTCTTC
CDR3: CASSQNRGTAYNEQFF

V: TRBV6-5
J: TRBJ1-6
size: few
length: 15
D: NA
DNA: TGTGCCAGCAGTTACGGCCTCAACGTCAATTCACCCCTCCACTTT
CDR3: CASSYGLNVNSPLHF

V: TRBV6-5
J: TRBJ2-7
size: NA
length: 15
D: NA
DNA: TGTGCCAGCAGTTACTCGATGGGCTTTCTCTACGAGCAGTACTTC
CDR3: CASSYSMGFLYEQYF

V: TRBV2
J: TRBJ2-3
size: many
length: 16
D: TRBD2
DNA: TGTGCCAGCAGTGACCTAGCGGGGCCTAGCACAGATACGCAGTATTTT
CDR3: CASSDLAGPSTDTQYF

V: TRBV4-3
J: TRBJ2-2
size: few
length: 16
D: NA
DNA: TGCGCCAGCAGCCAAGTTGGGGCTAGTCGCACCGGGGAGCTGTTTTTT
CDR3: CASSQVGASRTGELFF

V: TRBV9
J: TRBJ1-4
size: few
length: 15
D: NA
DNA: TGTGCCAGCAGCGTAGGTTCCATAACCAATGAAAAACTGTTTTTT
CDR3: CASSVGSITNEKLFF

V: TRBV9
J: TRBJ2-7
size: NA
length: 8
D: NA
DNA: TGCCACAGCAGGGACGAGTACTTC
CDR3: CHSRDEYF

V: TRBV20-1
J: TRBJ2-5
size: few
length: 12
D: TRBD2
DNA: TGCAGTGCTGGTTCGGGGGGGCGTACCCCTAACTTC
CDR3: CSAGSGGRTPNF

V: TRBV5-4
J: TRBJ2-7
size: NA
length: 13
D: NA
DNA: TGTGCCAGCAGCCGTAACAGCCCCTACGAGCAGTACTTC
CDR3: CASSRNSPYEQYF

V: TRBV10-3
J: TRBJ2-4
size: many
length: 15
D: NA
DNA: TGTGCCATCAGTGCTGGACCCGTAAACAAAAACATTCAGTACTTC
CDR3: CAISAGPVNKNIQYF

V: TRBV6-5
J: TRBJ1-6
size: many
length: 12
D: NA
DNA: TGTGCCAGCAGTTATCCTGGGTCACCCCTCCACTTT
CDR3: CASSYPGSPLHF

V: TRBV7-9
J: TRBJ2-5
size: few
length: 15
D: NA
DNA: TGTGCCAGCAGCACCGGGACTTTACTGCAAGAGACCCAGTACTTC
CDR3: CASSTGTLLQETQYF

V: TRBV10-3
J: TRBJ1-1
size: many
length: 16
D: TRBD1
DNA: TGTGCCATCAGTGAGTCCGTCCAGGGGGCGAACACTGAAGCTTTCTTT
CDR3: CAISESVQGANTEAFF

V: TRBV2
J: TRBJ2-4
size: few
length: 14
D: TRBD1
DNA: TGTGCCAGCGCCGGGACAGGGGGCGGAAACATTCAGTACTTC
CDR3: CASAGTGGGNIQYF